Below are 7 T cell receptor beta chains sequenced from a single sample in a study of blood T cell repertoires in COVID-19. Only in-frame clones appear in the TCRdb table, and some are missing; sequencing was by immunoSEQ multiplex PCR. The data contain a few hundred thousand clones, more than 80% of them singletons. The sample consisted of peripheral blood. The receptors stem from a man between 18 and 29 years old who had recovered from COVID-19.

The gene calls are TRBV9 and TRBJ2-1; 9 bases map to TRBD1. The germline CDR1 and CDR2 sequences are SGDLS and YYNGEE. This CDR3 spans 16 amino acids. After removal of 4 bases from V and 7 bases from J, the junction contained 12 bases not matched to a gene. The CDR3 here is CASSSESTGTGNEQFF. In DNA form, the CDR3 reads TGTGCCAGCAGCTCCGAGTCTACGGGGACAGGGAATGAGCAGTTCTTC.

Here the CDR3 DNA reads TGCGCCAGCAGCCAAACCACGGACAGGGCTGCCGATGACTACACCTTC. It codes for CASSQTTDRAADDYTF. J is TRBJ1-2 and V is TRBV4-1; TRBD1 aligns across 8 bases. The CDR3 covers 16 residues. Trimming cost V 2 bases and J 10 bases; bases outside gene matches: 15. In germline, CDR1 is MGHRA, CDR2 YSYEKL.

This clone has just a few counts. The genes are TRBV4-2 and TRBJ2-2, with 7 bases fitting TRBD1. Germline V gene lookup returns CDR1 LGHNA and CDR2 YNFKEQ. The CDR3 contains 16 residues. V was pared by 0 bases and J by 7 bases, with 8 bases of the junction left unmatched. This CDR3 reads CASSQDLWQGVGELFF. CDR3 sequence (DNA): TGTGCCAGCAGCCAAGATCTTTGGCAGGGGGTCGGGGAGCTGTTTTTT.

This chain connects TRBV27 to TRBJ1-2; D is unclear. Germline CDR1 is MNHEY and CDR2 is SMNVEV (reference sequence). CDR3 length equals 16 residues. Trimming took off 2 bases at V and 4 bases at J, with 17 bases between the two ends. CDR3 protein: CASSLTLREPFYGYTF. The CDR3 coding sequence is TGTGCCAGCAGTTTAACCCTCCGGGAACCATTCTATGGCTACACCTTC.

This clone was detected only once. This chain joins TRBV13 and TRBJ2-3; D is ambiguous. V lost 5 bases to trimming and J lost 5 bases, with 23 bases between them. Germline V CDR1 and CDR2: PRHDT, FYEKMQ (reference sequence). CDR3 length: 17 residues. The CDR3 reads CASSTSTYSPRGDTQYF. DNA for the CDR3: TGTGCCAGCAGCACCTCGACTTACTCCCCGAGAGGAGATACGCAGTATTTT. Full variable domain (outside the CDR3, taken from reference TRBV13 and TRBJ2-3): AAGVIQSPRHLIKEKRETATLKCYPIPRHDTVYWYQQGPGQDPQFLISFYEKMQSDKGSIPDRFSAQQFSDYHSELNMSSLELGDSALYFCASSTSTYSPRGDTQYFGPGTRLTVL.

This clone appeared a few times. J is TRBJ1-2 and V is TRBV4-1; 10 positions match TRBD1. Germline loops: CDR1 MGHRA, CDR2 YSYEKL. V shed 3 bases, J shed 4 bases, and the junction held 8 bases outside the gene matches. The CDR3 runs 16 residues. CDR3 coding DNA: TGCGCCAGCAGCCATCCCGGGACAGGGGAGATCTATGGCTACACCTTC. Encoded protein: CASSHPGTGEIYGYTF.

This chain joins TRBV2 and TRBJ1-6, with 8 bases lining up with TRBD1. The germline V gene encodes CDR1 SNHLY and CDR2 FYNNEI. This CDR3 comprises 13 residues. The ends lost 7 bases at V and 6 bases at J; junction bases unmatched: 2. The CDR3 spells CASMGQVNSPLHF. In DNA, the CDR3 is TGTGCCAGCATGGGACAGGTTAATTCACCCCTCCACTTT.